One and the same sample provided the 26 T cell receptor beta chains below, sequenced in a study of T cell responses to AZD1222 COVID-19 vaccine. The data were produced by immunoSEQ multiplex PCR, yet TCRdb's version contains in-frame clones alone and is incomplete. The sample holds some 99,000 clones, nearly 90% seen once. Sequencing was performed on peripheral blood, taken on day 0 of AZD1222 vaccination. The receptor source for this set is an adult in good health.

The chain carries TRBV3-1 (or the pseudogene TRBV3-2) and TRBJ1-2, with D tentatively TRBD1 (5 bases). CDR1 LGHDT and CDR2 YNNKEL come from the germline V gene (reference sequence). The germline V and J ends were trimmed by 0 bases and 4 bases, with 15 bases remaining between them. This CDR3 region has 16 residues. The CDR3 is CASSQDYRPLTYGYTF. The CDR3 DNA sequence: TGTGCCAGCAGCCAAGATTACAGGCCGCTCACCTATGGCTACACCTTC.

The V gene is TRBV5-1, the J gene TRBJ1-1; 9 positions agree with TRBD1. Trimming cost V 3 bases and J 4 bases; bases outside gene matches: 7. Germline V CDR1 and CDR2: SGHRS, YFSETQ. The CDR3 sequence is 15 residues long. The CDR3 is CASSSGQGTGTEAFF. The CDR3, as DNA: TGCGCCAGCAGCTCGGGACAGGGCACGGGCACTGAAGCTTTCTTT.

The chain employs TRBV2 and TRBJ1-3, with D possibly TRBD1 on 5 matching bases. Germline V gene sequence: CDR1 SNHLY, CDR2 FYNNEI. Trimming took off 8 bases at V and 4 bases at J, with 15 bases between the two ends. The CDR3 covers 14 residues. CDR3 amino acids: CASGRSGFGNTIYF. Written as DNA, the CDR3 is TGTGCCAGCGGACGCTCAGGGTTCGGAAACACCATATATTTT.

The chain couples TRBV7-8 to TRBJ2-1; TRBD1 might be the D (6 bases). CDR1 SGHVS and CDR2 FQNEAQ come from the germline V gene. V lost 1 base and J 2 bases, leaving 12 bases between the germline ends. CDR3 size: 16 residues. The CDR3 loop reads CASSLVGGVAYNEQFF. The CDR3 coding sequence is TGTGCCAGCAGCTTAGTAGGGGGAGTGGCCTACAATGAGCAGTTCTTC. Combining the CDR3 with reference TRBV7-8 and TRBJ2-1 gives the whole variable domain GAGVSQSPRYKVAKRGQDVALRCDPISGHVSLFWYQQALGQGPEFLTYFQNEAQLDKSGLPSDRFFAERPEGSVSTLKIQRTQQEDSAVYLCASSLVGGVAYNEQFFGPGTRLTVL.

This rearrangement joins TRBV29-1 to TRBJ1-2; no clear D. The CDR3 sequence is 19 residues long. CDR1 SQVTM and CDR2 ANQGSEA come from the germline V gene. V was trimmed by 4 bases and J by 4 bases, leaving 31 bases between them. In DNA form, the CDR3 reads TGCAGCGTTGCGGGCCAGGAGAACGAAAGTATTAGAGGGCTCTATGGCTACACCTTC. This encodes CSVAGQENESIRGLYGYTF.

DNA of the CDR3: TGTGCCAGTACCGGGACAGGGATGAACTACGAGCAGTACTTC. This encodes CASTGTGMNYEQYF. The chain couples TRBV19 to TRBJ2-7; 9 positions agree with TRBD1. In germline, CDR1 is LNHDA, CDR2 SQIVND (reference sequence). The V gene end was trimmed by 7 bases and the J gene end by 3 bases; junction bases not matched to a gene: 7. This CDR3 has 14 residues.

The chain recombines TRBV19 with TRBJ1-2, with 10 nucleotides matching TRBD1. Germline values: CDR1 LNHDA, CDR2 SQIVND (reference sequence). V shed 5 bases and J 1 base; nucleotides not matched to a gene: 10. The CDR3 totals 17 residues. CDR3: CASSSLGQGNFNYGYTF. Here the CDR3 DNA reads TGTGCCAGTAGTTCGTTGGGACAGGGGAACTTTAACTATGGCTACACCTTC.

V usage is TRBV6-5 and J usage is TRBJ1-1, with D possibly matching TRBD1 (5 bases). This CDR3 has 13 residues. Trimming stripped 5 bases from V and 2 bases from J, with 9 bases between. Germline V gene data show CDR1 as MNHEY and CDR2 as SVGAGI. The CDR3 DNA sequence: TGTGCCAGCAGTCTTCAGGGAAACACTGAAGCTTTCTTT. Protein sequence: CASSLQGNTEAFF.

This chain connects TRBV12-3 or TRBV12-4 to TRBJ2-7; D gene ambiguous. The CDR3 loop spans 13 amino acids. V dropped 3 bases and J dropped 6 bases, with 12 bases sitting between them. The CDR3 loop reads CASSFQAWGEQYV. In nucleotides, the CDR3 is TGTGCCAGCAGTTTTCAAGCCTGGGGCGAGCAGTACGTC.

This sequence joins TRBV9 and TRBJ1-4; D is possibly TRBD1 (5 bases). Germline CDR1 reads SGDLS; CDR2 reads YYNGEE. The V end lost 3 bases, the J end lost 7 bases, and 13 bases lay between the germline ends. The CDR3 loop spans 14 amino acids. CDR3 sequence: CASSGGTGGEKLFF. The CDR3 DNA reads TGTGCCAGCAGCGGGGGCACCGGGGGTGAAAAACTGTTTTTT.

The chain links TRBV19 to TRBJ1-2, with D possibly matching TRBD1 (5 bases). The CDR3 is 14 amino acids. CDR1 and CDR2 (germline): LNHDA, SQIVND (reference sequence). Trimming took off 0 bases at V and 8 bases at J, with 13 bases between the two ends. The CDR3 here is CASSIEGRRGGYTF. In DNA form, the CDR3 reads TGTGCCAGTAGTATAGAGGGGCGGAGGGGAGGCTACACCTTC. Filled out from reference TRBV19 and TRBJ1-2, the complete variable domain reads DGGITQSPKYLFRKEGQNVTLSCEQNLNHDAMYWYRQDPGQGLRLIYYSQIVNDFQKGDIAEGYSVSREKKESFPLTVTSAQKNPTAFYLCASSIEGRRGGYTFGSGTRLTVV.

The CDR3 reads CASNLAGGGSSYEQYF. CDR3 nucleotide sequence: TGTGCCAGCAACCTTGCAGGGGGGGGGTCCTCCTACGAGCAGTACTTC. The genes are TRBV7-2 and TRBJ2-7; D possibly uses TRBD1 or TRBD2 (7 bases each). The ends were cut back, 7 bases at V and 0 bases at J, with 19 bases in the middle. The CDR3 is 16 residues long. CDR1 and CDR2 from the germline V gene are SGHTA and FQGNSA.

This clone was detected only once. The gene calls are TRBV6-2 or TRBV6-3 and TRBJ2-2, with 9 bases lining up with TRBD2. Germline trimming cut 0 bases from V and 6 bases from J; bases unmatched to any gene: 8. In germline, CDR1 is MNHEY, CDR2 SVGEGT. This CDR3 contains 17 residues. The CDR3 reads CASSYSKVLAGAGELFF. The DNA for the CDR3 is TGTGCCAGCAGTTACTCGAAAGTATTAGCGGGGGCCGGGGAGCTGTTTTTT.

DNA for the CDR3: TGTGCCAGCAGCTTCGACCCGAAAGGACAGGGGGCCGGTCAGCCCCAGCATTTT. Its translation: CASSFDPKGQGAGQPQHF. The chain couples TRBV6-2 or TRBV6-3 to TRBJ1-5; 11 positions match TRBD1. CDR1 and CDR2 from the germline V gene are MNHEY and SVGEGT. V trimming: 6 bases; J trimming: 6 bases; junction bases outside the gene matches: 16. The CDR3 extends over 18 amino acids.

The J gene is TRBJ2-7, the V gene TRBV6-2 or TRBV6-3; 7 nucleotides match TRBD1. The germline V gene has CDR1 MNHEY and CDR2 SVGEGT. This CDR3 has 13 amino acids. After removal of 0 bases from V and 8 bases from J, the junction contained 4 bases not matched to a gene. Here the CDR3 DNA reads TGTGCCAGCAGTTACTCGAGACAGGGCCAGCAGTACGTC. It specifies CASSYSRQGQQYV.

This chain connects TRBV6-5 to TRBJ2-2; the D gene is possibly TRBD1 (6 bases). The germline V gene has CDR1 MNHEY and CDR2 SVGAGI. Trimming removed 5 bases at V and 5 bases at J, with 15 bases between. The CDR3 totals 15 residues. The CDR3 loop reads CASSPGQPGTGELFF. The DNA of the CDR3 is TGTGCCAGCAGTCCTGGACAGCCGGGGACCGGGGAGCTGTTTTTT.

The chain links TRBV28 to TRBJ1-3, with 7 nucleotides matching TRBD1. The length of the CDR3 is 13 residues. V gave up 6 bases and J gave up 2 bases; unmatched junction bases: 1. The germline CDR1 and CDR2 sequences are MDHEN and SYDVKM. In nucleotides, the CDR3 is TGTGCCAGCAGCCAGGGGGCTGGAAACACCATATATTTT. This translates into CASSQGAGNTIYF.

The rearrangement joins TRBV3-1 (or the pseudogene TRBV3-2) to TRBJ1-2; 8 bases line up with TRBD1. The J segment lost 7 bases and the V segment lost 3 bases, leaving 7 bases of the junction unmatched. CDR1 and CDR2 from the germline V gene are LGHDT and YNNKEL (reference sequence). The CDR3 spans 14 residues. The CDR3, as DNA: TGTGCCAGCAGCCAGTCAGGGGGCGCGTTTGGCTACACCTTC. Protein sequence: CASSQSGGAFGYTF.

The V gene is TRBV19, the J gene TRBJ2-1; TRBD2 agrees at 12 bases. The germline V gene encodes CDR1 LNHDA and CDR2 SQIVND (reference sequence). The CDR3 consists of 13 residues. With V trimmed by 6 bases and J by 8 bases, 2 bases remained unmatched. CDR3 nucleotide sequence: TGTGCCAGTAGGACTAGCGGGAGTGATGAGCAGTTCTTC. As protein: CASRTSGSDEQFF.

CDR3 sequence: CASRLQGLSSYNSPLHF. CDR3 in DNA: TGTGCCAGCAGACTACAGGGACTAAGCTCCTATAATTCACCCCTCCACTTT. The genes are TRBV2 and TRBJ1-6; tentatively, D is TRBD1 (6 bases). The CDR3 is made up of 17 amino acids. V lost 6 bases to trimming and J lost 0 bases, with 15 bases between them. CDR1 and CDR2 from the germline V gene are SNHLY and FYNNEI.

The gene calls are TRBV9 and TRBJ1-2, with D possibly matching TRBD1 (6 bases). V was cut by 4 bases and J by 6 bases, with 10 bases left in between. The V gene's germline CDR1 is SGDLS and CDR2 YYNGEE. The CDR3 covers 12 residues. CDR3 nucleotides: TGTGCCAGCAGCCTCACAGGGAATGGCTACACCTTC. Translating it yields CASSLTGNGYTF.

The chain couples TRBV3-1 (or the pseudogene TRBV3-2) to TRBJ2-1; TRBD2 is a possible D gene (5 bases). The CDR3 consists of 15 residues. V lost 4 bases and J lost 0, with 10 bases in between. From germline, CDR1 is LGHDT and CDR2 YNNKEL (reference sequence). The CDR3 bases are TGTGCCAGCAGCCCAACACTAGACTCCTACAATGAGCAGTTCTTC. Encoded protein: CASSPTLDSYNEQFF.

The V gene is TRBV4-1, the J gene TRBJ2-3, with a possible D match to TRBD2 (7 bases). Trimming left V 1 base short and J 4 bases short, with 15 bases between. The CDR3 length is 16 residues. The germline V gene encodes CDR1 MGHRA and CDR2 YSYEKL. The chain's CDR3 is CASSQGNGGHADTQYF. The DNA for the CDR3 is TGCGCCAGCAGCCAAGGAAACGGGGGGCATGCAGATACGCAGTATTTT.

This clone occurred a few times. The J gene is TRBJ2-3, the V gene TRBV29-1; a weak D match, TRBD1 (7 bases). The V and J ends lost 7 bases and 4 bases respectively, with 21 bases between them. The CDR3 covers 15 residues. Germline V gene sequence: CDR1 SQVTM, CDR2 ANQGSEA. The CDR3 coding sequence is TGCAGCGCCGGAGGGGGCGGGCGTGGACCAGATACGCAGTATTTT. Protein: CSAGGGGRGPDTQYF.

The V and J genes are TRBV29-1 and TRBJ2-1, with TRBD1 as a possible D gene (5 bases). Per the germline V gene, CDR1 is SQVTM and CDR2 is ANQGSEA. The germline V and J ends were trimmed by 0 bases and 8 bases, with 14 bases remaining between them. CDR3 length: 14 residues. The CDR3 DNA reads as TGCAGCGTTGAAGATTCGCAGGGTGGACATGAGCAGTTCTTC. It encodes CSVEDSQGGHEQFF.

This rearrangement joins TRBV6-6 to TRBJ1-3; no clear D gene. V was trimmed by 0 bases and J by 0 bases, leaving 9 bases between them. CDR3 length: 16 amino acids. Germline V lookup: CDR1 MNHNY, CDR2 SVGAGI (reference sequence). For the CDR3, the DNA is TGTGCCAGCAGTTACTCGAGCTCCAGCTCTGGAAACACCATATATTTT. Translated: CASSYSSSSSGNTIYF.